These 8 T cell receptor beta chains were all obtained from the same sample, sequenced in a study of regulatory T cells in long-lasting Graves disease. The time point here: persistent/refractory GD, antithyroid drugs over 5 years with positive TRAb. PBMC RNA served as the TCR library source. TCR beta libraries were built with iRepertoire HTBI primers and Arm-PCR of CDR3 regions. MiXCR, applied by TCRdb to the multiplex PCR reads, yields one record per CDR3 protein. The sample lists 300,000 to 500,000 distinct CDR3 sequences; 20% to 25% were seen once. Sequenced here: peripheral blood mononuclear cells (PBMCs), sampled when the disease was refractory, from a patient treated with antithyroid drugs. These receptors originate from a female donor with Graves disease.

This chain connects TRBV20-1 to TRBJ2-7; D may correspond to TRBD1 or TRBD2 (6 bases each). The V and J ends lost 1 base and 5 bases respectively, with 18 bases between them. The CDR3 loop spans 15 amino acids. The germline gives CDR1 DFQATT, CDR2 SNEGSKA (reference sequence). This CDR3 reads CSARVFQRGDDEQYF. The CDR3 coding sequence is TGCAGTGCTAGAGTCTTCCAAAGGGGGGACGACGAGCAGTACTTC.

This clonotype was detected many times. A read error may explain this, as a much larger clone is one base away. The CDR3 nucleotides read TGTGCCAGCAGCCCGCTAGGGAATCGGTATGGCTACACCTTC. Protein: CASSPLGNRYGYTF. The V and J genes are TRBV12-3 or TRBV12-4 and TRBJ1-2; D is uncertain. V dropped 6 bases and J dropped 5 bases, with 16 bases sitting between them. CDR3 length: 14 amino acids.

This clonotype was recorded a few times. The J gene is TRBJ2-3, the V gene TRBV15, with TRBD1 matching 7 bases. Germline CDR1 reads LNHNV; CDR2 reads YYDKDF (reference sequence). V lost 5 bases to trimming and J lost 4 bases; unmatched junction nucleotides: 9. The CDR3 length is 15 residues. The CDR3 here is CATSPRDSLPDTQYF. CDR3 sequence (DNA): TGTGCCACCAGCCCCCGGGACAGTTTGCCAGATACGCAGTATTTT.

This clonotype was observed many times. V usage is TRBV20-1 and J usage is TRBJ1-4; D gene unclear. V was shortened by 7 bases and J by 8 bases, with 14 bases between the two germline ends. Per germline, CDR1 DFQATT and CDR2 SNEGSKA (reference sequence). The CDR3 contains 12 residues. Here the CDR3 reads CSVSERNEKLFF. The CDR3 DNA sequence: TGCAGTGTTTCGGAACGGAACGAAAAACTGTTTTTT.

This clonotype turned up a few times. V and J are TRBV7-9 and TRBJ2-2; 7 nucleotides align to TRBD2. J gave up 5 bases and V 4 bases, and 4 bases lay outside the gene matches. CDR1 is SEHNR and CDR2 is FQNEAQ in the germline V gene (reference sequence). The CDR3 is 14 residues long. The CDR3 coding sequence is TGTGCCAGCAGCTCAGGACTAGATACCGGGGAGCTGTTTTTT. This gives the protein CASSSGLDTGELFF.

The chain combines TRBV7-2 with TRBJ2-5; a possible D gene is TRBD1 (5 bases). Germline V gene data show CDR1 as SGHTA and CDR2 as FQGNSA. This CDR3 spans 15 amino acids. V lost 0 bases, J lost 7 bases, and 15 bases lay in between. CDR3 sequence: CASSLAGTGPGTQYF. The CDR3 DNA reads as TGTGCCAGCAGCTTAGCCGGAACAGGTCCAGGGACCCAGTACTTC.

The J gene is TRBJ2-7, the V gene TRBV30, with TRBD1 matching over 9 bases. From germline, CDR1 is GTSNPN and CDR2 SVGIG (reference sequence). This CDR3 is built from 13 residues. The trim removed 2 bases at V and 6 bases at J, leaving 5 bases unmatched. Here the CDR3 DNA reads TGTGCCTGGAGTCCCGGACAGGGGATCGAGCAGTACTTC. Translating it yields CAWSPGQGIEQYF.

The gene calls are TRBV20-1 and TRBJ2-4, with 9 positions matching TRBD1. The CDR3 extends over 13 amino acids. CDR1 DFQATT and CDR2 SNEGSKA come from the germline V gene (reference sequence). CDR3 protein: CRRPGTGCNIQYF. The CDR3 DNA sequence: TGCAGACGCCCCGGGACAGGGTGCAACATTCAGTACTTC.